The 4 T cell receptor beta chains listed next were all sequenced from one sample in a study of human thymus T cells. The data were produced by immunoSEQ multiplex PCR, yet TCRdb's version contains in-frame clones alone and is incomplete. Here the sample spans some 57,000 clones, roughly 94% being singletons. The sequenced sample was blood. The receptors were sampled from a boy in the first two years of life with a congenital heart defect but otherwise immunologically healthy.

The chain employs TRBV28 and TRBJ1-5; 8 bases are shared with TRBD1. Trimming took 8 bases from V and 8 from J; bases not matched to a gene: 11. The germline V gene encodes CDR1 MDHEN and CDR2 SYDVKM. The CDR3 extends over 14 amino acids. The CDR3 coding sequence is TGTGCCAGCCATTCGGACAGGGCTCGAAAGCCCCAGCATTTT. Amino acids: CASHSDRARKPQHF. The full variable domain, completed using reference TRBV28 and TRBJ1-5, is DVKVTQSSRYLVKRTGEKVFLECVQDMDHENMFWYRQDPGLGLRLIYFSYDVKMKEKGDIPEGYSVSREKKERFSLILESASTNQTSMYLCASHSDRARKPQHFGDGTRLSIL.

The gene calls are TRBV4-3 and TRBJ1-1; no firm D call. Germline V gives CDR1 LGHNA, CDR2 YSLEER. Trimming stripped 4 bases from V and 4 bases from J, with 16 bases between. The CDR3 is made up of 15 amino acids. CDR3 amino acids: CASSPGPGGGTEAFF. DNA for the CDR3: TGCGCCAGCAGCCCCGGCCCGGGCGGCGGCACTGAAGCTTTCTTT.

This chain links TRBV28 with TRBJ2-7; no clear D gene. This CDR3 contains 14 residues. The V gene lost 7 bases and the J gene lost 5 bases, with 18 bases spanning the gap. The germline V gene encodes CDR1 MDHEN and CDR2 SYDVKM. CDR3 coding DNA: TGTGCCAGCACCACTTGGAGTCGGAGCCACGAGCAGTACTTC. Its protein is CASTTWSRSHEQYF.

The rearrangement links TRBV28 to TRBJ1-2; TRBD1 matches 11 bases. CDR1 is MDHEN and CDR2 is SYDVKM in the germline V gene. This CDR3 contains 14 residues. Losses at the gene ends were 5 bases for V and 7 bases for J; bases not matched to a gene: 6. CDR3 DNA: TGTGCCAGCAGTCTCAGGACAGGGGGCAGTGGCTACACCTTC. Amino acids: CASSLRTGGSGYTF.